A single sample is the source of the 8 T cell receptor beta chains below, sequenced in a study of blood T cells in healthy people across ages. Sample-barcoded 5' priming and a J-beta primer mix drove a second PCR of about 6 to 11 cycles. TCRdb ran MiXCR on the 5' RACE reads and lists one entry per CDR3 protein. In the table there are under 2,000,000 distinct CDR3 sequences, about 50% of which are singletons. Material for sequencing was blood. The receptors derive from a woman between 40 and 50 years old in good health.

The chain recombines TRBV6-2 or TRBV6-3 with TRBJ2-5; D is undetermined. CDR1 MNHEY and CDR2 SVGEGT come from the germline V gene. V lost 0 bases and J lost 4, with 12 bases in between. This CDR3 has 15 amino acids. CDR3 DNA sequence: TGTGCCAGCAGTTACTCGAATTTCAGACGAGAGACCCAGTACTTC. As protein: CASSYSNFRRETQYF.

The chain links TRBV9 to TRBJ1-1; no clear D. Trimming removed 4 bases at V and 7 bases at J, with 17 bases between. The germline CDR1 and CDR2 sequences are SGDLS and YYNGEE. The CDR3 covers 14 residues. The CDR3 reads CASSSHHTGSEAFF. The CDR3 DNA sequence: TGTGCCAGCAGCTCCCACCATACGGGCAGTGAAGCTTTCTTT.

The CDR3 loop reads CASSSIAGYYERYF. CDR3 in DNA: TGTGCCAGCAGCTCCATAGCAGGTTACTACGAGCGGTACTTC. This chain joins TRBV7-2 and TRBJ2-5; D unclear. With 4 bases removed from V and 13 bases from J, the gap between germline ends came to 22 bases. From germline, CDR1 is SGHTA and CDR2 FQGNSA. CDR3 length equals 14 residues.

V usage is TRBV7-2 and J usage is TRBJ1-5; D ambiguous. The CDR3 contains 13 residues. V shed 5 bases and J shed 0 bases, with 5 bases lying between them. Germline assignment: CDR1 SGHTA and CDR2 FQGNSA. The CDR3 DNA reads TGTGCCAGCAGCCACTATAGCAATCAGCCCCAGCATTTT. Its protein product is CASSHYSNQPQHF.

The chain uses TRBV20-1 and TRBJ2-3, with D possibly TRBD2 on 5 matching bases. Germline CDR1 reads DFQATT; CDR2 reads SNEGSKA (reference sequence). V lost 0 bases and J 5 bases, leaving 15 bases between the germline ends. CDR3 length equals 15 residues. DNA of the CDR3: TGCAGTGCTAGAGATATAGGACTGGCAGGAGATACGCAGTATTTT. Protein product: CSARDIGLAGDTQYF.

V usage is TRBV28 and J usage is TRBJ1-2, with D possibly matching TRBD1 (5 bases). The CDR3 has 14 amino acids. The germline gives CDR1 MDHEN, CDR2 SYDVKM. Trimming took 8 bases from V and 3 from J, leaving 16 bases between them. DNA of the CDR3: TGTGCCAGCGAGACCGGGACGGCGGACTATGGCTACACCTTC. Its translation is CASETGTADYGYTF.

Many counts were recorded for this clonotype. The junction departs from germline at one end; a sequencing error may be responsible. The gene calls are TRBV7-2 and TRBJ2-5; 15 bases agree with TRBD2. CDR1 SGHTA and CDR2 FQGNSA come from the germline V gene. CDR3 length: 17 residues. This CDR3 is CASSLGGLAGGQETQYF. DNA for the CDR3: TGCGCCAGCAGCTTGGGGGGACTAGCGGGGGGCCAAGAGACCCAGTACTTC.

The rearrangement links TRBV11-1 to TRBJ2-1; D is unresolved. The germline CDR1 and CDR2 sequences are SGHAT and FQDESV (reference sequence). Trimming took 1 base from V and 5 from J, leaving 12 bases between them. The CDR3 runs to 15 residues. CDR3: CASSLVATSNNEQFF. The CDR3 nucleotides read TGTGCCAGCAGCTTAGTCGCGACTTCAAACAATGAGCAGTTCTTC.